Listed here are 15 T cell receptor beta chains from one sample, sequenced in a study of T-cell memory formation after mild COVID-19 listed by TCRdb under 2021. Libraries were built with 5' RACE. Sequencing relied on an Illumina NovaSeq 6000. TCRdb reran the public reads through fastp at Q25 and MiXCR, keeping productive beta chains. For every CDR3 protein sequence, its rows merge into one entry that carries the most common genes and DNA. The sample contains around 340,000 distinct CDR3 sequences, about 16% of them found a single time. Jointly, the top ten make up about a fifth of the sample. The sequencing input was PBMCs or a T cell subset sorted from them (not recorded which). These receptors all stem from a man aged 18 to 35 who had mild COVID-19 (a few samples of this study predate the infection). The sample titles of this study are shuffled in the database, so cell type and time point are left out; the donor was told from shared clones.

There are a few counts of this clonotype. The chain carries TRBV7-8 and TRBJ2-7, with TRBD2 as a possible D gene (5 bases). CDR3 length: 15 amino acids. Germline CDR1 SGHVS, CDR2 FQNEAQ. Trimming shortened V by 1 base and J by 3 bases, and 13 bases separated the two germline ends. This chain's CDR3 is CASSLDLAARYEQYF. Here the CDR3 DNA reads TGTGCCAGCAGCTTAGACCTAGCTGCCCGCTACGAGCAGTACTTC.

This chain connects TRBV5-1 to TRBJ2-5, with D perhaps TRBD1 (5 bases). V was shortened by 0 bases and J by 3 bases, with 6 bases between the two germline ends. Per germline, CDR1 SGHRS and CDR2 YFSETQ. This CDR3 contains 13 residues. The CDR3 DNA reads as TGCGCCAGCAGCTTGGTCAGGGAAGAGACCCAGTACTTC. It is translated as CASSLVREETQYF. Full variable domain (rest looked up from reference TRBV5-1 and TRBJ2-5): KAGVTQTPRYLIKTRGQQVTLSCSPISGHRSVSWYQQTPGQGLQFLFEYFSETQRNKGNFPGRFSGRQFSNSRSEMNVSTLELGDSALYLCASSLVREETQYFGPGTRLLVL.

The chain uses TRBV5-6 and TRBJ1-1, with D hard to call. V lost 2 bases and J lost 0, with 11 bases in between. The CDR3 contains 15 residues. Germline V gene sequence: CDR1 SGHDT, CDR2 YYEEEE. CDR3 DNA: TGTGCCAGCAGCTTTTCTCCTTTAATGAACACTGAAGCTTTCTTT. Protein: CASSFSPLMNTEAFF.

This clonotype showed up just a few times. The chain combines TRBV4-1 with TRBJ2-2; D not resolved. Looked up from germline, CDR1 is MGHRA and CDR2 is YSYEKL. The CDR3 is 13 amino acids. Between the trimmed V and J ends, which lost 2 bases and 7 bases, there was a span of 8 bases. This CDR3 reads CASSQLWRGELFF. Written as DNA, the CDR3 is TGCGCCAGCAGCCAACTGTGGCGCGGGGAGCTGTTTTTT.

The chain joins TRBV4-1 to TRBJ2-1; TRBD1 agrees at 9 bases. Germline CDR1 is MGHRA and CDR2 is YSYEKL. J gave up 8 bases and V 3 bases, and 8 bases lay outside the gene matches. This CDR3 is built from 15 residues. This chain's CDR3 is CASSQGQGGYHEQFF. The CDR3 DNA reads as TGCGCCAGCAGCCAGGGACAGGGTGGGTACCATGAGCAGTTCTTC.

This clonotype occurred many times. The V gene is TRBV5-5, the J gene TRBJ2-7; D is uncertain. Deletions cut 0 bases from V and 10 bases from J, with 17 bases between. The CDR3 loop spans 14 amino acids. Germline CDR1 and CDR2: SGHKS and YYEKEE (reference sequence). The CDR3 loop is CASSLAVPRRDQYF. CDR3 coding DNA: TGTGCCAGCAGCTTGGCTGTGCCCAGAAGGGATCAGTACTTC. The full variable domain, completed using reference TRBV5-5 and TRBJ2-7, is DAGVTQSPTHLIKTRGQQVTLRCSPISGHKSVSWYQQVLGQGPQFIFQYYEKEERGRGNFPDRFSARQFPNYSSELNVNALLLGDSALYLCASSLAVPRRDQYFGPGTRLTVT.

The chain has TRBV15 and TRBJ2-7, with TRBD1 matching 8 bases. The germline V gene has CDR1 LNHNV and CDR2 YYDKDF (reference sequence). This CDR3 comprises 15 residues. J was trimmed by 4 bases and V by 0 bases; bases with no gene match: 5. The CDR3 protein is CATSRESGGIYEQYF. DNA of the CDR3: TGTGCCACCAGCAGAGAATCAGGGGGCATTTACGAGCAGTACTTC.

The rearrangement uses TRBV2 and TRBJ1-5, with D possibly being TRBD1 (6 bases). CDR3 length: 15 amino acids. Germline loops: CDR1 SNHLY, CDR2 FYNNEI. V lost 2 bases and J 4 bases, leaving 12 bases between the germline ends. The CDR3 DNA follows: TGTGCCAGCAGTGAACAGTATCAGGGGAATCAGCCCCAGCATTTT. Translating gives CASSEQYQGNQPQHF.

The rearrangement links TRBV25-1 to TRBJ2-5; D is unresolved. Germline CDR1 MGHDK, CDR2 SYGVNS. V shed 7 bases and J shed 5 bases, with 14 bases lying between them. The CDR3 consists of 13 residues. The CDR3 here is CASTSGFGETQYF. The CDR3 coding sequence is TGTGCCAGCACCTCCGGGTTTGGGGAGACCCAGTACTTC.

The chain has TRBV7-2 and TRBJ2-3; D is unclear. The CDR3 covers 13 residues. V lost 4 bases and J lost 6, with 11 bases in between. CDR1 and CDR2 from the germline V gene are SGHTA and FQGNSA. The CDR3 bases are TGTGCCAGCAGCTCCCGGGTGGCGGATACGCAGTATTTT. Protein product: CASSSRVADTQYF.

This rearrangement joins TRBV3-1 to TRBJ2-1, with TRBD2 as a possible D gene (5 bases). CDR3 length: 14 amino acids. The germline V and J ends were trimmed by 5 bases and 7 bases, with 15 bases remaining between them. CDR1 is LGHDT, CDR2 YNNKEL, per germline (reference sequence). The CDR3 DNA is TGTGCCAGCAGCAACAGAGACCCGGGGAATGAGCAGTTCTTC. Protein product: CASSNRDPGNEQFF.

This sequence joins TRBV12-3 or TRBV12-4 and TRBJ2-1; tentative D call: TRBD2 (6 bases). This CDR3 spans 13 amino acids. Trimming removed 7 bases from V and 10 bases from J, with 17 bases in between. CDR3 loop: CASTSEEGLEQFF. DNA for the CDR3: TGTGCCAGCACCTCGGAGGAGGGGCTAGAGCAGTTCTTC.

This clonotype was counted between two and nine times. The CDR3 nucleotides are TGTGCCAGCAGCTTTAATCCGGGGTCGGACGAGCAGTACTTC. It is translated as CASSFNPGSDEQYF. The rearrangement uses TRBV7-6 and TRBJ2-7; possible D gene TRBD2, 5 bases. The CDR3 runs to 14 residues. CDR1 is SGHVS, CDR2 FNYEAQ, per germline. V lost 3 bases and J 5 bases, leaving 14 bases between the germline ends.

This clonotype was observed a handful of times. The chain combines TRBV6-2 or TRBV6-3 with TRBJ1-6, with D possibly being TRBD1 (6 bases). With 6 bases removed from V and 10 bases from J, the gap between germline ends came to 13 bases. The CDR3 is made up of 13 amino acids. The germline V gene has CDR1 MNHEY and CDR2 SVGEGT. CDR3 amino acids: CASRPQGWSPLHF. CDR3 bases: TGTGCCAGCAGACCACAGGGCTGGTCACCCCTCCACTTT.

This clonotype was seen at least ten times. V usage is TRBV6-6 and J usage is TRBJ2-3, with D possibly being TRBD2 (6 bases). Germline lookup yields CDR1 MNHNY and CDR2 SVGAGI (reference sequence). The CDR3 has 15 amino acids. The V and J ends lost 2 bases and 3 bases respectively, with 12 bases between them. The CDR3 here is CASSYGGLITDTQYF. In DNA form, the CDR3 reads TGTGCCAGCAGTTACGGGGGGTTGATAACAGATACGCAGTATTTT.